This T cell receptor beta chain derives from a study of Graves' ophthalmopathy and Graves' hyperthyroidism. The CDR3 is 15 residues long. With V trimmed by 2 bases and J by 4 bases, 4 bases remained unmatched. From germline, CDR1 is MGHRA and CDR2 YSYEKL. From RNA, the CDR3 regions of TCR beta chains were amplified and sequenced. First-round RT-PCR with HTBI primers preceded a second-round multiplex PCR. TCRdb called the multiplex PCR reads again in MiXCR, with one record for every CDR3 protein. The sample gives about 39,000 distinct CDR3 sequences, roughly 49% of which show up once; approximately 30% is in the top ten. Many counts were recorded for this clonotype.

Input material: peripheral blood. This clonotype was sampled from an adult woman with stable Graves' hyperthyroidism. The rearrangement uses TRBV4-1 and TRBJ2-7, with 11 bases that match TRBD1. CDR3 bases: TGCGCCAGCAGCCAATCGGACAGGGGGCTGTACGAGCAGTACTTC. Its protein is CASSQSDRGLYEQYF.